This T cell receptor beta chain was found in a study of blood T cell repertoires in COVID-19. For the study at large: T cells, B-cell-depleted T cells, or PBMCs supplied cDNA or gDNA.

Original methodology: Estimates of nucleated cell counts were drawn from the amplification of reference gene primers. The assay was immunoSEQ multiplex PCR, and TCRdb's table has in-frame clones only and misses some. Clonal size and the V and J genes are those of that table, whereas D and trimming came from the DNA. The top ten clones hold 0.6% to 0.9% of a sample with 190,000 or so clones, approximately 87% of them seen once. The sequenced sample consisted of peripheral blood. The sequence was collected from a woman between 70 and 85 years old with acute or convalescent COVID-19.

The CDR3 nucleotides are TGTGCCAGCAGTTTATACAGGGGGGGGACTGAAGCTTTCTTT. Protein: CASSLYRGGTEAFF. V is TRBV27 and J is TRBJ1-1, with 8 bases matching TRBD1. J lost 5 bases, V lost 1 base, and 3 bases had no gene match. The length of the CDR3 is 14 residues. Looked up from germline, CDR1 is MNHEY and CDR2 is SMNVEV (reference sequence).